A single sample is the source of the 30 T cell receptor beta chains below, sequenced in a study of T-cell reconstitution after alpha-beta-depleted transplantation in children. Unique molecular identifiers featured in how the TCRbeta library was prepared. Using its own MiXCR run on the PCR reads, TCRdb lists one record per CDR3 protein. The sample consists of around 400,000 distinct CDR3 sequences, roughly 10% of them appearing once. The input for sequencing was PBMCs from the stem cell graft donor, taken from the stem cell graft. Receptors were obtained from a human donor who donated a stem cell graft to a child with acute myeloid leukemia.

This clonotype was recorded at least ten times. Here the CDR3 reads CASSFSGVQETQYF. In DNA, the CDR3 is TGTGCCAGCAGCTTCAGCGGGGTCCAAGAGACCCAGTACTTC. The chain has TRBV9 and TRBJ2-5, with 7 bases aligning to TRBD2. In germline, CDR1 is SGDLS, CDR2 YYNGEE. This CDR3 is built from 14 residues. V lost 4 bases, J lost 1 base, and 4 bases stayed unmatched.

The chain uses TRBV5-1 and TRBJ2-2; TRBD2 aligns across 9 bases. Germline-derived CDR1 and CDR2 are SGHRS and YFSETQ. Germline trimming cut 7 bases from V and 4 bases from J; bases unmatched to any gene: 11. The CDR3 is 16 residues long. The CDR3 nucleotides are TGCGCCAGCCGCAGTACGCGGGAGGGGATCACCGGGGAGCTGTTTTTT. Residues: CASRSTREGITGELFF.

CDR3 amino acids: CASSLFGRGRNTEAFF. The CDR3 coding sequence is TGTGCCAGCAGTTTATTCGGGCGGGGGCGGAACACTGAAGCTTTCTTT. V gene TRBV27 combines with J gene TRBJ1-1, with a possible D match to TRBD1 (6 bases). Germline loops: CDR1 MNHEY, CDR2 SMNVEV (reference sequence). The V end was cut by 1 base, the J end by 1 base, with 13 bases between. The CDR3 is made up of 16 amino acids.

The CDR3 coding sequence is TGTGCCAGCAGTTATCGCATAACAAGGCAGGGAGAAATGTCCTACGAGCAGTACTTC. As protein: CASSYRITRQGEMSYEQYF. The V and J genes are TRBV6-5 and TRBJ2-7; D possibly uses TRBD1 or TRBD2 (5 bases each). Trimming stripped 3 bases from V and 1 base from J, with 25 bases between. Germline-derived CDR1 and CDR2 are MNHEY and SVGAGI. This CDR3 has 19 residues.

J is TRBJ2-3 and V is TRBV11-2; TRBD1 aligns across 9 bases. J was trimmed by 0 bases and V by 5 bases; bases with no gene match: 6. This CDR3 has 16 residues. Per the germline V gene, CDR1 is SGHAT and CDR2 is FQNNGV. Here the CDR3 reads CASSLGTGRSTDTQYF. The CDR3 region has the DNA TGTGCCAGCAGCCTCGGGACAGGGAGAAGCACAGATACGCAGTATTTT.

The rearrangement uses TRBV7-2 and TRBJ2-3, with unresolved D. This CDR3 has 17 residues. Trimming took off 4 bases at V and 0 bases at J, with 17 bases between the two ends. Germline V gene data show CDR1 as SGHTA and CDR2 as FQGNSA. CDR3 region: CASSYDMGWASTDTQYF. For the CDR3, the DNA is TGTGCCAGCAGCTACGACATGGGGTGGGCTAGCACAGATACGCAGTATTTT.

CDR3 protein: CSAKTGKDKNIQYF. CDR3 nucleotides: TGCAGTGCAAAGACAGGGAAGGACAAAAACATTCAGTACTTC. The chain uses TRBV20-1 and TRBJ2-4; 7 positions agree with TRBD1. The germline V gene encodes CDR1 DFQATT and CDR2 SNEGSKA (reference sequence). The CDR3 sequence is 14 residues long. Trimming removed 6 bases from V and 3 bases from J; junction bases left unmatched: 8.

This clonotype was observed a handful of times. This rearrangement joins TRBV6-5 to TRBJ1-5, with D uncertain. This CDR3 is 12 amino acids long. Germline-derived CDR1 and CDR2 are MNHEY and SVGAGI. V was cut by 6 bases and J by 3 bases, with 6 bases left in between. CDR3 loop: CASRGTNQPQHF. The CDR3 nucleotides are TGTGCCAGCAGAGGCACCAATCAGCCCCAGCATTTT.

This clonotype was picked up many times. V gene TRBV5-1 combines with J gene TRBJ1-1; TRBD1 is a possible D gene (5 bases). CDR1 and CDR2 from the germline V gene are SGHRS and YFSETQ. With 0 bases removed from V and 3 bases from J, the gap between germline ends came to 12 bases. The CDR3 loop spans 15 amino acids. The CDR3 reads CASSLGDRTYTEAFF. The CDR3 nucleotides read TGCGCCAGCAGCTTGGGAGACAGAACATACACTGAAGCTTTCTTT.

This clonotype came up a few times. The chain links TRBV6-1 to TRBJ2-3; 9 bases match TRBD1. The trim removed 4 bases at V and 3 bases at J, leaving 5 bases unmatched. This CDR3 is built from 15 residues. Germline CDR1 is MNHNS and CDR2 is SASEGT. The CDR3: CASSGTGVGTDTQYF. CDR3 DNA: TGTGCCAGCAGTGGGACAGGGGTTGGTACAGATACGCAGTATTTT.

This clonotype occurred many times. V gene TRBV3-1 combines with J gene TRBJ1-5; D unresolved. V lost 0 bases, J lost 5 bases, and 5 bases lay in between. CDR1 LGHDT and CDR2 YNNKEL come from the germline V gene (reference sequence). The CDR3 covers 13 residues. Written as DNA, the CDR3 is TGTGCCAGCAGCCAAGACCGAGATCAGCCCCAGCATTTT. Its translation is CASSQDRDQPQHF.

The V gene is TRBV18, the J gene TRBJ2-7; perhaps TRBD1 as D (7 bases). The CDR3 loop spans 15 amino acids. The V and J ends lost 2 bases and 4 bases respectively, with 15 bases between them. In germline, CDR1 is KGHSH, CDR2 LQKENI. Written as DNA, the CDR3 is TGTGCCAGCTCACCAACCGGGACAGCGGGTTACGAGCAGTACGTC. Translated: CASSPTGTAGYEQYV.

This clonotype was seen more than once but under ten times. The CDR3, as DNA: TGTGCCAGCAGCTTAGTTATGGGGTACAATCAGCCCCAGCATTTT. It encodes CASSLVMGYNQPQHF. This sequence joins TRBV7-2 and TRBJ1-5; D not resolved. V was cut by 1 base and J by 3 bases, with 10 bases left in between. The CDR3 extends over 15 amino acids. CDR1 and CDR2 from the germline V gene are SGHTA and FQGNSA.

The chain uses TRBV30 and TRBJ2-1, with D possibly matching TRBD2 (6 bases). V was pared by 0 bases and J by 2 bases, with 11 bases between. Per germline, CDR1 GTSNPN and CDR2 SVGIG (reference sequence). This CDR3 comprises 15 residues. The CDR3 region has the DNA TGTGCCTGGAGTGTTCGGCGGGGCGCCTACAATGAGCAGTTCTTC. As protein: CAWSVRRGAYNEQFF.

V usage is TRBV25-1 and J usage is TRBJ1-1; no firm D call. With 2 bases removed from V and 1 base from J, the gap between germline ends came to 8 bases. Germline V gives CDR1 MGHDK, CDR2 SYGVNS. CDR3 length equals 14 residues. CDR3 amino acids: CASSERRGNTEAFF. CDR3 sequence (DNA): TGTGCCAGCAGTGAACGACGGGGGAACACTGAAGCTTTCTTT.

The chain couples TRBV12-3 or TRBV12-4 to TRBJ2-2, with D perhaps TRBD1 (5 bases). The CDR3 length is 14 residues. V gave up 5 bases and J gave up 5 bases, with 12 bases separating them. In DNA, the CDR3 is TGTGCCAGCAGTGACCTTCGACAGACCGGGGAGCTGTTTTTT. Translated, it gives CASSDLRQTGELFF.

This clonotype was seen a few times. The V call is TRBV5-1, the J call TRBJ2-2; D may match TRBD1 or TRBD2 (5 bases each). The CDR3 spans 14 residues. Germline V CDR1 and CDR2: SGHRS, YFSETQ. V was shortened by 5 bases and J by 3 bases, with 11 bases between the two germline ends. The DNA for the CDR3 is TGCGCCAGCAGGGAAGGGGACGACACCGGGGAGCTGTTTTTT. Translating it yields CASREGDDTGELFF.

The V gene is TRBV6-1, the J gene TRBJ2-3; 8 bases fit TRBD1. The CDR3 consists of 15 residues. V dropped 5 bases and J dropped 1; count of bases not matched to a gene: 5. CDR1 is MNHNS, CDR2 SASEGT, per germline. The CDR3 is CASSPRGQGTDTQYF. CDR3 coding DNA: TGTGCCAGCAGTCCCCGGGGACAGGGCACAGATACGCAGTATTTT.

This clonotype appeared a few times. J is TRBJ2-1 and V is TRBV11-2; 14 positions agree with TRBD2. The junction had 6 bases not matched to a gene; V was cut back by 4 bases and J by 1 base. CDR3 length: 18 amino acids. Germline values: CDR1 SGHAT, CDR2 FQNNGV. CDR3 nucleotide sequence: TGTGCCAGCAGCTCCGGGACTAGCGGGAGTAAGTCCTACAATGAGCAGTTCTTC. Translated: CASSSGTSGSKSYNEQFF.

The genes are TRBV11-2 and TRBJ2-1, with D perhaps matching TRBD2 (6 bases). The germline V gene encodes CDR1 SGHAT and CDR2 FQNNGV. This CDR3 has 18 amino acids. V gave up 9 bases and J gave up 5 bases, with 29 bases separating them. The CDR3 sequence is CAREPGIEERAGNNEQFF. CDR3 in DNA: TGTGCCAGGGAACCGGGGATAGAAGAGCGGGCGGGGAACAATGAGCAGTTCTTC.

This chain uses TRBV6-1 with TRBJ1-4; 8 positions match TRBD1. Germline loops: CDR1 MNHNS, CDR2 SASEGT. CDR3 length equals 14 residues. J lost 3 bases, V lost 5 bases, and 2 bases had no gene match. For the CDR3, the DNA is TGTGCCAGCAGTCCACAGGGGGCTAATGAAAAACTGTTTTTT. Its protein product is CASSPQGANEKLFF.

V and J are TRBV7-8 and TRBJ2-5; D uncertain. Germline CDR1 reads SGHVS; CDR2 reads FQNEAQ. V was clipped by 4 bases and J by 2 bases, with 11 bases between them. The CDR3 consists of 14 residues. The CDR3, as DNA: TGTGCCAGCAGCTACCAGACGGTGCAAGAGACCCAGTACTTC. Translating it yields CASSYQTVQETQYF.

The V call is TRBV20-1, the J call TRBJ2-3; tentatively, D is TRBD2 (6 bases). The CDR3 extends over 15 amino acids. Germline V gives CDR1 DFQATT, CDR2 SNEGSKA (reference sequence). V lost 3 bases to trimming and J lost 2 bases, with 15 bases between them. This CDR3 is CSASLRGTYTDTQYF. The CDR3 region has the DNA TGCAGTGCTAGCCTCCGGGGGACCTACACAGATACGCAGTATTTT.

V is TRBV10-3 and J is TRBJ2-7; 8 nucleotides match TRBD1. The germline V gene encodes CDR1 ENHRY and CDR2 SYGVKD. This CDR3 spans 14 amino acids. V was pared by 10 bases and J by 2 bases, with 10 bases of the junction left unmatched. Here the CDR3 DNA reads TGTGCCAGATCCCCGGACAGGGAGACCTACGAGCAGTACTTC. Translating gives CARSPDRETYEQYF.

This clonotype was observed at least ten times. The J gene is TRBJ2-7, the V gene TRBV27; D is ambiguous. CDR3 length: 16 residues. Trimming shortened V by 0 bases and J by 0 bases, and 12 bases separated the two germline ends. Germline V gene lookup returns CDR1 MNHEY and CDR2 SMNVEV (reference sequence). The DNA of the CDR3 is TGTGCCAGCAGTTTATCTGGTATGGGCAGCTCCTACGAGCAGTACGTC. As protein: CASSLSGMGSSYEQYV.

This clonotype was seen more than once but under ten times. The rearrangement links TRBV6-1 to TRBJ2-5; 9 nucleotides line up with TRBD2. The length of the CDR3 is 15 residues. V dropped 7 bases and J dropped 5; count of bases not matched to a gene: 11. Germline V lookup: CDR1 MNHNS, CDR2 SASEGT. The CDR3 here is CASTPFLAGVETQYF. The CDR3 coding sequence is TGTGCCAGCACCCCCTTCTTAGCGGGAGTTGAGACCCAGTACTTC.

This clonotype was observed many times. The rearrangement uses TRBV20-1 and TRBJ1-1; D not resolved. Germline V gene lookup returns CDR1 DFQATT and CDR2 SNEGSKA (reference sequence). This CDR3 comprises 12 residues. The V gene lost 5 bases and the J gene lost 9 bases, with 16 bases spanning the gap. The CDR3 DNA sequence: TGCAGTGCTGCGGAGGACGCAAGTAAAGCTTTCTTT. Translating it yields CSAAEDASKAFF.

The gene calls are TRBV5-6 and TRBJ2-7; TRBD2 might be the D (5 bases). CDR3 size: 14 residues. V lost 2 bases to trimming and J lost 5 bases, with 14 bases between them. CDR1 and CDR2 from the germline V gene are SGHDT and YYEEEE. The CDR3 coding sequence is TGTGCCAGCAGCTTTAGACGTAGCGTCGACGAGCAGTACTTC. Its protein product is CASSFRRSVDEQYF.

Concerning this clonotype itself: The junction departs from germline at one end; a sequencing error may be responsible. This chain links TRBV20-1 with TRBJ1-6, with 9 positions matching TRBD1. Per germline, CDR1 DFQATT and CDR2 SNEGSKA (reference sequence). The CDR3 is 17 amino acids. CDR3 in amino acids: CCARELTRTGVNSPLHF. The CDR3 DNA reads as TGCTGTGCTAGAGAACTAACCCGGACAGGGGTTAATTCACCCCTCCACTTT.

Many counts were recorded for this clonotype. This sequence joins TRBV18 and TRBJ2-5; a weak D match, TRBD1 (6 bases). CDR1 KGHSH and CDR2 LQKENI come from the germline V gene. The CDR3 loop spans 14 amino acids. V was cut by 5 bases and J by 3 bases, with 13 bases left in between. The DNA for the CDR3 is TGTGCCAGCTCATCCGGGACAAGAAAAGAGACCCAGTACTTC. As protein: CASSSGTRKETQYF.